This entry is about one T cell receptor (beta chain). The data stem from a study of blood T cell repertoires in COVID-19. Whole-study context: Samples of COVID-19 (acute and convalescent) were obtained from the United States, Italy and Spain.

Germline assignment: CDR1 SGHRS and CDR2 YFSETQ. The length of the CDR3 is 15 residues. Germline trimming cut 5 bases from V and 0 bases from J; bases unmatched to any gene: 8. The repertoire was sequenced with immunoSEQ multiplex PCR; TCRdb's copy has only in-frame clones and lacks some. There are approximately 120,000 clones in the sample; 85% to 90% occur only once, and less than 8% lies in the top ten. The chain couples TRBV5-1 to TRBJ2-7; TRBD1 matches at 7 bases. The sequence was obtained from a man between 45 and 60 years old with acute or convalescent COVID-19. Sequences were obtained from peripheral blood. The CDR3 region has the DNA TGCGCCAGCAGGTCCGGGACAGCTATCTCCTACGAGCAGTACTTC. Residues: CASRSGTAISYEQYF.